This record looks at one T cell receptor (beta chain) sequence and its context. The missing CDR3 end, 3 residues past where the read stops, is filled in from the germline J gene. The protocol was immunoSEQ multiplex PCR, while the TCRdb copy is restricted to in-frame clones and leaves out a portion. This repertoire includes tens of thousands of clones. This sample was taken from a study of Tregs in tolerant kidney transplant recipients. The germline CDR1 and CDR2 sequences are GTSNPN and SVGIG (reference sequence). This CDR3 contains 17 residues. After removal of 0 bases from V and 5 bases from J, the junction contained 9 bases not matched to a gene.

The material was CD4+ T cells from blood, obtained before the transplant. This chain connects TRBV30 to TRBJ2-5; 13 bases are shared with TRBD2. The sequence was collected from a human donor who received a combined kidney and bone marrow transplant. The part of the CDR3 DNA that was read is TGTGCCTGGAGTGTCGGACTAGCGGGAGTAGGGAGGGAGACC. Protein: CAWSVGLAGVGRET. The whole CDR3 sequence is CAWSVGLAGVGRETQYF.